A single sample gave rise to the 8 T cell receptor beta chains below, sequenced in a study of PD-1 blockade in mismatch repair-deficient tumors. This table comes from immunoSEQ multiplex PCR, and its TCRdb copy is limited to in-frame clones, with some not included. This sample has roughly 120,000 clones, with more than 70% found just once. Source: peripheral blood, taken just over 70 weeks after starting pembrolizumab. The source is an adult with mismatch repair-deficient cancer.

This chain joins TRBV4-2 and TRBJ1-1; the D gene is possibly TRBD1 (5 bases). Per the germline V gene, CDR1 is LGHNA and CDR2 is YNFKEQ. CDR3 size: 12 residues. Trimming cost V 8 bases and J 3 bases, with 10 bases left between them. CDR3 sequence: CASGAGDTEAFF. The DNA for the CDR3 is TGTGCCAGCGGGGCGGGTGACACTGAAGCTTTCTTT.

This sequence joins TRBV5-4 and TRBJ1-2; D is perhaps TRBD1 (5 bases). This CDR3 comprises 15 residues. Germline-derived CDR1 and CDR2 are SGHNT and YYREEE (reference sequence). The V gene lost 0 bases and the J gene lost 6 bases, with 15 bases spanning the gap. CDR3 protein: CASSLEDRGAHGYTF. The DNA of the CDR3 is TGTGCCAGCAGCTTGGAGGATCGAGGGGCGCATGGCTACACCTTC.

J is TRBJ1-1 and V is TRBV6-5, with D hard to call. The V gene lost 6 bases and the J gene lost 4 bases, with 12 bases spanning the gap. The CDR3 spans 13 residues. Germline values: CDR1 MNHEY, CDR2 SVGAGI. The CDR3 DNA reads TGTGCCAGCAGACCAAACCTAGGCACTGAAGCTTTCTTT. Translation gives CASRPNLGTEAFF.

The CDR3 DNA reads TGTGCCAGCAGCTTATTTACTAGCGGGAGTCCCGAGGGCACCGGGGAGCTGTTTTTT. Translated, it gives CASSLFTSGSPEGTGELFF. The chain carries TRBV11-2 and TRBJ2-2, with 11 bases that match TRBD2. Germline V gene lookup returns CDR1 SGHAT and CDR2 FQNNGV. The CDR3 covers 19 residues. The V gene end was trimmed by 2 bases and the J gene end by 4 bases; junction bases not matched to a gene: 12.

The V call is TRBV27, the J call TRBJ2-1; D is ambiguous. The CDR3 loop spans 11 amino acids. The germline V and J ends were trimmed by 4 bases and 5 bases, with 3 bases remaining between them. Germline V lookup: CDR1 MNHEY, CDR2 SMNVEV (reference sequence). The CDR3 bases are TGTGCCAGCAGTTCCGACAATGAGCAGTTCTTC. Encoded protein: CASSSDNEQFF.

The CDR3 spells CAWSRGEGRWETQYF. The CDR3 nucleotides are TGTGCCTGGAGTCGGGGGGAGGGCCGCTGGGAGACCCAGTACTTC. The J gene is TRBJ2-5, the V gene TRBV30, with 7 positions matching TRBD2. The CDR3 covers 15 residues. The ends lost 2 bases at V and 5 bases at J; junction bases unmatched: 11. Germline V gene data show CDR1 as GTSNPN and CDR2 as SVGIG (reference sequence).

The chain employs TRBV25-1 and TRBJ1-1; D is possibly TRBD1 (5 bases). CDR1 and CDR2 from the germline V gene are MGHDK and SYGVNS. Trimming removed 10 bases from V and 6 bases from J, with 18 bases in between. This CDR3 spans 13 amino acids. The CDR3 sequence is CATSYRGGAEAFF. The CDR3 region has the DNA TGTGCCACCTCGTACCGGGGGGGGGCTGAAGCTTTCTTT.

The genes are TRBV27 and TRBJ2-6, with 9 bases identical to TRBD2. In germline, CDR1 is MNHEY, CDR2 SMNVEV (reference sequence). The CDR3 covers 19 residues. V shed 3 bases and J 2 bases; nucleotides not matched to a gene: 11. The CDR3 DNA follows: TGTGCCAGCAGTTTCACAGGGGCGGCTAGCGGGACTGGGGCCAACGTCCTGACTTTC. Translated, it gives CASSFTGAASGTGANVLTF.